The 28 T cell receptor beta chains reported below all come from one sample, sequenced in a study of T cells in Graves' hyperthyroidism and ophthalmopathy. Using RNA transcripts as the source, TCR beta CDR3 regions were amplified. HTBI primers drove first-round RT-PCR of the TCR CDR3. Via MiXCR, TCRdb re-called the multiplex PCR reads, giving one row per CDR3 protein. The table records some 620,000 distinct CDR3 sequences, around 16% of them present only once. The sequencing sample was made of blood. All receptors derive from a woman aged 25 to 39 with Graves' hyperthyroidism.

There are a few counts of this clonotype. CDR3 in DNA: TGTGCCAGCAGCCGGGGACAGGGTGCTCTCGCCAGTAATTCACCCCTCCACTTT. Its protein product is CASSRGQGALASNSPLHF. The V gene is TRBV7-9, the J gene TRBJ1-6; 9 nucleotides agree with TRBD1. Unmatched junction bases numbered 14, after V lost 5 bases and J lost 6 bases. The CDR3 consists of 18 residues. CDR1 SEHNR and CDR2 FQNEAQ come from the germline V gene (reference sequence).

V is TRBV5-1 and J is TRBJ2-1; the match to TRBD2 covers 10 bases. This CDR3 spans 14 amino acids. With 5 bases clipped from V and 6 bases from J, the junction kept 5 bases outside the gene matches. Germline CDR1 and CDR2: SGHRS and YFSETQ. CDR3 sequence: CASRSGTSANEQFF. CDR3 nucleotides: TGCGCCAGCAGATCCGGGACTAGCGCCAATGAGCAGTTCTTC.

The V and J genes are TRBV6-1 and TRBJ1-1, with 9 positions matching TRBD1. Looked up from germline, CDR1 is MNHNS and CDR2 is SASEGT. Trimming at V came to 10 bases and at J to 6 bases, leaving 6 bases not matched to a gene. The CDR3 length is 12 residues. Here the CDR3 DNA reads TGTGCCACCAGGACAGGGGACGCTGAAGCTTTCTTT. Residues: CATRTGDAEAFF.

This clonotype was seen at least ten times. This rearrangement joins TRBV28 to TRBJ2-5, with 9 bases aligning to TRBD2. The germline CDR1 and CDR2 sequences are MDHEN and SYDVKM. The CDR3 spans 15 residues. V lost 2 bases to trimming and J lost 5 bases; unmatched junction nucleotides: 6. CDR3 amino acids: CASSLAGGRAETQYF. The CDR3, as DNA: TGTGCCAGCAGTTTAGCGGGAGGGCGGGCCGAGACCCAGTACTTC.

This clonotype has a count of ten or more. V usage is TRBV30 and J usage is TRBJ1-1, with TRBD1 identical over 9 bases. Germline-derived CDR1 and CDR2 are GTSNPN and SVGIG (reference sequence). This CDR3 has 15 amino acids. V lost 0 bases and J lost 5; bases outside the gene matches: 7. As DNA, the CDR3 is TGTGCCTGGAGTGTAAAACAGGGGGCCGGAACTGAAGCTTTCTTT. Amino acid sequence: CAWSVKQGAGTEAFF.

This clonotype was found once. This CDR3 is CASSNRDSPLEQYF. The DNA for the CDR3 is TGTGCCAGCAGCAACCGGGACAGCCCCCTCGAGCAGTACTTC. The rearrangement links TRBV2 to TRBJ2-7, with 7 bases lining up with TRBD1. CDR1 SNHLY and CDR2 FYNNEI come from the germline V gene. The V gene end was trimmed by 6 bases and the J gene end by 6 bases; junction bases not matched to a gene: 11. The CDR3 has 14 residues.

The chain joins TRBV30 to TRBJ2-5; D gene uncertain. V lost 2 bases to trimming and J lost 9 bases, with 13 bases between them. Germline-derived CDR1 and CDR2 are GTSNPN and SVGIG (reference sequence). The CDR3 sequence is 12 residues long. CDR3 residues: CAWSISTVPQYF. CDR3 nucleotide sequence: TGTGCCTGGAGTATATCGACTGTACCCCAGTACTTC.

This sequence joins TRBV10-3 and TRBJ2-3, with D possibly TRBD1 on 6 matching bases. CDR1 ENHRY and CDR2 SYGVKD come from the germline V gene. The CDR3 loop spans 13 amino acids. V was clipped by 10 bases and J by 4 bases, with 15 bases between them. This CDR3 reads CATLKQGSDTQYF. CDR3 DNA sequence: TGTGCCACCCTAAAACAGGGATCAGATACGCAGTATTTT.

This clonotype was observed many times. The CDR3 sequence is CASTERASYNEQFF. The CDR3 DNA reads as TGTGCCAGCACCGAGAGGGCGTCCTACAATGAGCAGTTCTTC. This chain links TRBV6-1 with TRBJ2-1, with D perhaps TRBD2 (5 bases). In germline, CDR1 is MNHNS, CDR2 SASEGT. Trimming stripped 7 bases from V and 1 base from J, with 11 bases between. CDR3 size: 14 residues.

Points on this clonotype: A much larger clone sits a single nucleotide away, making a read error possible. J is TRBJ1-5 and V is TRBV6-1; no clear D gene. From germline, CDR1 is MNHNS and CDR2 SASEGT. V was clipped by 6 bases and J by 0 bases, with 9 bases between them. CDR3 length: 14 residues. The CDR3 sequence is CASRESYSNQPQHF. The DNA for the CDR3 is TGTGCCAGCAGGGAGAGTTATAGCAATCAGCCCCAGCATTTT.

This clonotype was detected many times. V gene TRBV2 combines with J gene TRBJ2-7; 9 bases align to TRBD1. This CDR3 has 15 residues. CDR1 is SNHLY, CDR2 FYNNEI, per germline. Losses at the gene ends were 6 bases for V and 5 bases for J; bases not matched to a gene: 11. The CDR3 DNA follows: TGTGCCAGCAGCGCGACAGGACAGGGGAGCCACGAGCAGTACTTC. It specifies CASSATGQGSHEQYF.

This clonotype was observed a few times. The rearrangement uses TRBV13 and TRBJ2-1; TRBD2 might be the D (6 bases). V was pared by 5 bases and J by 6 bases, with 17 bases between. The CDR3 is 15 amino acids. The germline V gene has CDR1 PRHDT and CDR2 FYEKMQ (reference sequence). The CDR3, as DNA: TGTGCCAGCAGCCCCGGTCTAGCGCAGGGCAATGAGCAGTTCTTC. Encoded protein: CASSPGLAQGNEQFF.

This clonotype turned up a few times. V usage is TRBV7-9 and J usage is TRBJ2-7; D is possibly TRBD1 or TRBD2 (5 bases each). The CDR3 covers 14 residues. CDR1 is SEHNR and CDR2 is FQNEAQ in the germline V gene (reference sequence). V lost 5 bases and J 1 base, leaving 12 bases between the germline ends. CDR3 in amino acids: CASSNTGASYEQYF. In nucleotides, the CDR3 is TGTGCCAGCAGCAATACCGGGGCATCCTACGAGCAGTACTTC.

This clonotype was recorded at least ten times. The chain is built from TRBV6-1 and TRBJ1-5; D gene ambiguous. CDR1 is MNHNS and CDR2 is SASEGT in the germline V gene. The length of the CDR3 is 15 residues. The V end was cut by 8 bases, the J end by 4 bases, with 18 bases between. The chain's CDR3 is CASEWTHLPNQPQHF. The DNA of the CDR3 is TGTGCCAGCGAGTGGACTCACCTCCCGAATCAGCCCCAGCATTTT.

There are many counts of this clonotype. This chain connects TRBV27 to TRBJ1-5; 10 nucleotides line up with TRBD1. V trimming: 5 bases; J trimming: 6 bases; junction bases outside the gene matches: 7. The CDR3 loop spans 15 amino acids. The germline V gene encodes CDR1 MNHEY and CDR2 SMNVEV (reference sequence). The CDR3 region is CASSDRGLGSQPQHF. CDR3 nucleotides: TGTGCCAGCAGTGACAGGGGGCTGGGGAGTCAGCCCCAGCATTTT.

This clonotype was seen ten or more times. The V and J genes are TRBV2 and TRBJ2-5; D remains unclear. CDR1 and CDR2 (germline): SNHLY, FYNNEI. The V and J ends lost 4 bases and 4 bases respectively, with 16 bases between them. This CDR3 has 15 residues. DNA of the CDR3: TGTGCCAGCAGTGCCACCACGGACGGTGGAGAGACCCAGTACTTC. This sequence encodes CASSATTDGGETQYF.

There are many counts of this clonotype. J is TRBJ2-7 and V is TRBV28; 11 nucleotides align to TRBD1. The CDR3 is 15 amino acids. Losses at the gene ends were 6 bases for V and 2 bases for J; bases not matched to a gene: 6. Germline CDR1 and CDR2: MDHEN and SYDVKM. The CDR3 DNA reads TGTGCCAGCAGGTACCCGGGACAGGGGGCCTACGAGCAGTACTTC. Its translation: CASRYPGQGAYEQYF.

The chain uses TRBV20-1 and TRBJ2-1; tentative D call: TRBD2 (6 bases). The V end lost 2 bases, the J end lost 8 bases, and 16 bases lay between the germline ends. Germline V gives CDR1 DFQATT, CDR2 SNEGSKA (reference sequence). The CDR3 covers 14 residues. In DNA, the CDR3 is TGCAGTGCTAGACGGGAGTGGGGGTCTGATGAGCAGTTCTTC. Its translation: CSARREWGSDEQFF.

This clonotype has only a few counts. The chain combines TRBV6-1 with TRBJ1-1; D gene unclear. Germline V gene sequence: CDR1 MNHNS, CDR2 SASEGT. The CDR3 has 11 amino acids. The CDR3, as DNA: TGTGGGGCCCTAGGTATTTCTGAAGCTTTCTTT. Its translation: CGALGISEAFF.

This clonotype has a handful of counts. The chain links TRBV5-1 to TRBJ1-1; no clear D gene. The CDR3 covers 15 residues. The germline V gene encodes CDR1 SGHRS and CDR2 YFSETQ. Trimming cost V 3 bases and J 5 bases, with 17 bases left between them. CDR3 bases: TGCGCCAGCAGCTCTATAAGGGATCTTGGGACTGAAGCTTTCTTT. It specifies CASSSIRDLGTEAFF.

There are many counts of this clonotype. J is TRBJ2-3 and V is TRBV6-2 or TRBV6-3; TRBD1 is a possible D gene (5 bases). Germline lookup yields CDR1 MNHEY and CDR2 SVGEGT. Trimming shortened V by 4 bases and J by 1 base, and 9 bases separated the two germline ends. This CDR3 has 14 amino acids. The DNA for the CDR3 is TGTGCCAGCAGTTCCAGGGTCCGCACAGATACGCAGTATTTT. Protein sequence: CASSSRVRTDTQYF.

The chain joins TRBV29-1 to TRBJ2-4, with 8 nucleotides matching TRBD1. The CDR3 contains 11 residues. The V segment lost 1 base and the J segment 15 bases; nucleotides outside the gene matches: 5. Germline CDR1 reads SQVTM; CDR2 reads ANQGSEA. The CDR3 coding sequence is TGCAGCGTTGAAGGACAGGGGCGTAGGTACTTC. This encodes CSVEGQGRRYF.

Worth noting for this clonotype: A clone one base away is much larger, so this may be a read error. The chain is built from TRBV28 and TRBJ1-2, with D possibly being TRBD1 (5 bases). Germline assignment: CDR1 MDHEN and CDR2 SYDVKM. The CDR3 has 15 amino acids. In nucleotides, the CDR3 is TGTGCCGGCAGTCCGCTAGGGGCAGATAACTATGGCTACACCTTC. Translation gives CAGSPLGADNYGYTF.

The chain carries TRBV6-1 and TRBJ2-1, with 10 bases lining up with TRBD2. Trimming took 7 bases from V and 3 from J; bases not matched to a gene: 6. In germline, CDR1 is MNHNS, CDR2 SASEGT. This CDR3 contains 15 residues. DNA of the CDR3: TGTGCCAGCACCACAACTAGCGGGAACTACAATGAGCAGTTCTTC. This translates into CASTTTSGNYNEQFF.

Ten or more counts support this clonotype. This chain uses TRBV20-1 with TRBJ2-7; D is perhaps TRBD1 (6 bases). CDR3 length: 14 amino acids. Looked up from germline, CDR1 is DFQATT and CDR2 is SNEGSKA (reference sequence). With 7 bases removed from V and 3 bases from J, the gap between germline ends came to 19 bases. The DNA of the CDR3 is TGCAGTGGTATCCTACCGGGACAAGACTACGAGCAGTACTTC. Protein sequence: CSGILPGQDYEQYF.

This chain links TRBV18 with TRBJ2-1; possibly TRBD2 for D (6 bases). Germline CDR1 is KGHSH and CDR2 is LQKENI. The CDR3 is 15 amino acids. The V and J ends lost 0 bases and 9 bases respectively, with 15 bases between them. This CDR3 is CASSPPSTRRVEQFF. As DNA, the CDR3 is TGTGCCAGCTCACCACCGTCCACTAGGAGGGTTGAGCAGTTCTTC.

The chain links TRBV20-1 to TRBJ1-5; D ambiguous. This CDR3 contains 13 residues. The ends were cut back, 1 base at V and 4 bases at J, with 8 bases in the middle. Looked up from germline, CDR1 is DFQATT and CDR2 is SNEGSKA (reference sequence). CDR3 amino acids: CSARGSLNQPQHF. DNA of the CDR3: TGCAGTGCTAGAGGATCTCTGAATCAGCCCCAGCATTTT.

Remarks on this clonotype: The conserved phenylalanine or tryptophan is not found at the CDR3 terminus, so this likely reflects a read error. CDR3 nucleotide sequence: TGTGCCACCAGCAGAGAGGCGGTATCCGTGGTCGAGCAGTACCTC. This sequence encodes CATSREAVSVVEQYL. V usage is TRBV15 and J usage is TRBJ2-7; D gene uncertain. This CDR3 region has 15 residues. The germline V gene has CDR1 LNHNV and CDR2 YYDKDF (reference sequence). The germline V and J ends were trimmed by 0 bases and 6 bases, with 15 bases remaining between them.